This T cell receptor (beta chain) was documented in a study of blood T cell repertoires in COVID-19. TCRdb's table, derived via immunoSEQ multiplex PCR, lists solely in-frame clones and lacks some. Seen here are about 180,000 clones, roughly 84% observed once, and the top ten hold roughly 1.4%. The receptor was isolated from a human donor in a cohort sampled during active COVID-19. Material: peripheral blood.

The CDR3 DNA follows: TGCGCCAGCAGCCAAGAGAGAAACACTGAAGCTTTCTTT. Translated: CASSQERNTEAFF. This chain connects TRBV4-1 to TRBJ1-1; D uncertain. The CDR3 is made up of 13 amino acids. Germline CDR1 is MGHRA and CDR2 is YSYEKL. V gave up 0 bases and J gave up 2 bases, with 4 bases separating them.